This T cell receptor (beta chain) was sequenced during a study of OX40 agonist ivuxolimab in advanced cancers. Assay used: immunoSEQ multiplex PCR; TCRdb lists only in-frame clones, some missing. Of approximately 82,000 clones detected, around 90% appear once; the ten largest clones hold 9% to 10%. This clone was seen only once. V was clipped by 6 bases and J by 4 bases; unmatched bases: 11. This CDR3 is built from 15 residues. From germline, CDR1 is MDHEN and CDR2 SYDVKM. The V gene is TRBV28, the J gene TRBJ2-7; 8 bases line up with TRBD1. The material sequenced was CD4+ or CD8+ T cells sorted from blood, taken in a trial of the OX40 agonist ivuxolimab. The origin of this receptor is an adult with an advanced solid tumor such as melanoma, head and neck, liver or kidney cancer. CDR3 sequence reads: CASRSSGTGYYEQYF. CDR3 coding DNA: TGTGCCAGCAGGTCCTCCGGGACAGGATATTACGAGCAGTACTTC.